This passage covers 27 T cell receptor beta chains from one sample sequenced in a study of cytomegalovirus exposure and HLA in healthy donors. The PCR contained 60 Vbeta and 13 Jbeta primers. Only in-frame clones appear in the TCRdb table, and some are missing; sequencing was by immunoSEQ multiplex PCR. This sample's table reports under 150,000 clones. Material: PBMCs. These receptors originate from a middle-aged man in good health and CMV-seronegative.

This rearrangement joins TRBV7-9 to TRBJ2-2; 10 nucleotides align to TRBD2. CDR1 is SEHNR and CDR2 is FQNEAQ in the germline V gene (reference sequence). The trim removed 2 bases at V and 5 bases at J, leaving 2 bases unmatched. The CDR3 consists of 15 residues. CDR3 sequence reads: CASSLLAGDTGELFF. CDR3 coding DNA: TGTGCCAGCAGCTTACTAGCGGGGGATACCGGGGAGCTGTTTTTT.

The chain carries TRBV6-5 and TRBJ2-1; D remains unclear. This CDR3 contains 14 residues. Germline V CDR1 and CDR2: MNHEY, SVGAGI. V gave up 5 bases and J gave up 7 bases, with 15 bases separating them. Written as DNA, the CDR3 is TGTGCCAGCAGTCCGTTTGTGACTGATAATGAGCAGTTCTTC. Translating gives CASSPFVTDNEQFF.

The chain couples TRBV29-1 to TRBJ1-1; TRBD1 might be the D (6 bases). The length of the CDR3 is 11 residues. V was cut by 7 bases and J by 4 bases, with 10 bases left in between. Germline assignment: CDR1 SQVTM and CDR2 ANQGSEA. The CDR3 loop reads CSGRGTTEAFF. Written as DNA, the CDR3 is TGCAGCGGCAGGGGAACCACTGAAGCTTTCTTT.

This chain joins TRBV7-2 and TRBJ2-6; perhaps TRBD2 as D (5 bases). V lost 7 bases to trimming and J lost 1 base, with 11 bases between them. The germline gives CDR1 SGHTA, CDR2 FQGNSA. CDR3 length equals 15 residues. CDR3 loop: CASTPPGSGANVLTF. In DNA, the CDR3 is TGTGCCAGCACCCCCCCGGGGTCTGGGGCCAACGTCCTGACTTTC.

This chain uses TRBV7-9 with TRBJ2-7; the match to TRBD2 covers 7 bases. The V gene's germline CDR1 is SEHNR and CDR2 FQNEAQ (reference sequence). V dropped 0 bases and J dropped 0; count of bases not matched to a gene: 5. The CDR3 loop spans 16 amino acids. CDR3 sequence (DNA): TGTGCCAGCAGCTTAGCAGCGGGGCTGGTCTCCTACGAGCAGTACTTC. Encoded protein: CASSLAAGLVSYEQYF.

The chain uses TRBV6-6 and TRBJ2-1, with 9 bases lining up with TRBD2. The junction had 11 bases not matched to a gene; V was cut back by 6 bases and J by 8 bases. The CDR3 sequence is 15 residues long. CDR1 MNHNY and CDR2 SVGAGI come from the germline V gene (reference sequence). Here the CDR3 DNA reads TGTGCCAGCAGGCGGGTTAGCGGGGGTAGGGATGAGCAGTTCTTC. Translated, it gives CASRRVSGGRDEQFF.

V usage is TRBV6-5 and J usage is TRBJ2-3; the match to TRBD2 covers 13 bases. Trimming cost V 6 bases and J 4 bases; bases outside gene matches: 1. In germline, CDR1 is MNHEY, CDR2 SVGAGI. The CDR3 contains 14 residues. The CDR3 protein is CASSTSGGADTQYF. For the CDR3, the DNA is TGTGCCAGCAGCACTAGCGGGGGGGCAGATACGCAGTATTTT.

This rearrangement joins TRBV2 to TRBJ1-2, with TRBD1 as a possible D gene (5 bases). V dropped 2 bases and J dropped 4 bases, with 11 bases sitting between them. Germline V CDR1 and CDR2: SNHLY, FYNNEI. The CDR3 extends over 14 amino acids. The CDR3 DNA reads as TGTGCCAGCAGTGAACGGGCGGGACTCTATGGCTACACCTTC. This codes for CASSERAGLYGYTF.

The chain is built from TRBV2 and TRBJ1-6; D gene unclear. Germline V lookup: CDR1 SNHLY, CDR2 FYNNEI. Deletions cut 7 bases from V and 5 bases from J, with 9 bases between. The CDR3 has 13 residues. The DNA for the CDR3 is TGTGCCAGCACGCGGTCCCATAATTCACCCCTCCACTTT. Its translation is CASTRSHNSPLHF.

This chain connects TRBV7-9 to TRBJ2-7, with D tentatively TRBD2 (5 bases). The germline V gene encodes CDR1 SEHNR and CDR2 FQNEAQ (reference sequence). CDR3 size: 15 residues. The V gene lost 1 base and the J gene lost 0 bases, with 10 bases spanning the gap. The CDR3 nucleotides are TGTGCCAGCAGCTTAGTGGCTGGGAGCTCCTACGAGCAGTACTTC. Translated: CASSLVAGSSYEQYF.

This CDR3 reads CASSQGRAGVWHEKLFF. The DNA for the CDR3 is TGCGCCAGCAGCCAAGGCCGGGCGGGGGTTTGGCATGAAAAACTGTTTTTT. This chain uses TRBV4-1 with TRBJ1-4; D might be TRBD1 (5 bases). Trimming took off 1 base at V and 6 bases at J, with 18 bases between the two ends. Germline V gene sequence: CDR1 MGHRA, CDR2 YSYEKL. This CDR3 region has 17 residues.

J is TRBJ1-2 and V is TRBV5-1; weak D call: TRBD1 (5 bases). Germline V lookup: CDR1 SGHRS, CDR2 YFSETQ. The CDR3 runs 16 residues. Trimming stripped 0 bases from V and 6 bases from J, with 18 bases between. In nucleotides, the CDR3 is TGCGCCAGCAGCTTGGCCACCGGGACTCTTGATAATGGCTACACCTTC. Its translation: CASSLATGTLDNGYTF.

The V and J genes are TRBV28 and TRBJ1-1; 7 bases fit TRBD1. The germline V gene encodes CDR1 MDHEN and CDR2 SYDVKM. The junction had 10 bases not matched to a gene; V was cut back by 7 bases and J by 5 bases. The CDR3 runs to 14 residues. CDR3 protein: CASIGGKGWTEAFF. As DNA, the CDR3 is TGTGCCAGCATAGGGGGCAAGGGCTGGACTGAAGCTTTCTTT.

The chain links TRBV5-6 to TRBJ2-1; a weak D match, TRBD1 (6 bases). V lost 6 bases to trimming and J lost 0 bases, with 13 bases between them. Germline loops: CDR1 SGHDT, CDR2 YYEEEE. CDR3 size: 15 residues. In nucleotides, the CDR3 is TGTGCCAGCATACCAGGGGCGAGCTCCTACAATGAGCAGTTCTTC. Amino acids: CASIPGASSYNEQFF.

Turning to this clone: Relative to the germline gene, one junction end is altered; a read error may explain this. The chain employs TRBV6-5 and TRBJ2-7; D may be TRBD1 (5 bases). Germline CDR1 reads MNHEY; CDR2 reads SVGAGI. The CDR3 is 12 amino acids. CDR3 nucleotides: TGTGCCAGCAGCTCCACCCCAGGGCCCAAAATTTTC. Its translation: CASSSTPGPKIF.

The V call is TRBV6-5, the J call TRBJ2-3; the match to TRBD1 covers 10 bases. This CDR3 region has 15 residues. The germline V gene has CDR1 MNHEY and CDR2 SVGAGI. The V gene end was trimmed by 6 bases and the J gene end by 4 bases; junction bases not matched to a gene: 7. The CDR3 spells CASSRGTGEADTQYF. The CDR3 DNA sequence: TGTGCCAGCAGCCGCGGGACAGGGGAGGCAGATACGCAGTATTTT.

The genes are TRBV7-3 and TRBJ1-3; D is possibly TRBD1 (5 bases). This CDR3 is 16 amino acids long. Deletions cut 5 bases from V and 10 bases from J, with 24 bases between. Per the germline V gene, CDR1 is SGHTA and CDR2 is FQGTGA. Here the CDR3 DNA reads TGTGCCAGCAGCCTAGAACCGCAGGGAGGTCAAGGAACCATATATTTT. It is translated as CASSLEPQGGQGTIYF.

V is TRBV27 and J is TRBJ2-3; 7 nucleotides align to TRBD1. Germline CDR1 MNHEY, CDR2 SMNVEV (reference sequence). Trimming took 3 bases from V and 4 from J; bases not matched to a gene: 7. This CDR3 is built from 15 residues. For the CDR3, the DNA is TGTGCCAGCAGTTTCACAGGGGAATGGGCAGATACGCAGTATTTT. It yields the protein CASSFTGEWADTQYF.

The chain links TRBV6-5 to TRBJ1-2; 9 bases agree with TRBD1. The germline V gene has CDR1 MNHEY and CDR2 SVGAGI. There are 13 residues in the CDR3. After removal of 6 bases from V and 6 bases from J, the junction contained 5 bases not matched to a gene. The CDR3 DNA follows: TGTGCCAGCAGCCCAGGACAGGGGAATGGCTACACCTTC. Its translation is CASSPGQGNGYTF.

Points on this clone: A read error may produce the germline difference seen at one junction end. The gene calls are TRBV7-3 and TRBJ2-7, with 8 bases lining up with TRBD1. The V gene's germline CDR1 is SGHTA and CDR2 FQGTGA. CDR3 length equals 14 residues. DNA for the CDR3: TGTGCCAGCTCGGAAAATAAGGACAGGGACATCAAGCACTTC. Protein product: CASSENKDRDIKHF.

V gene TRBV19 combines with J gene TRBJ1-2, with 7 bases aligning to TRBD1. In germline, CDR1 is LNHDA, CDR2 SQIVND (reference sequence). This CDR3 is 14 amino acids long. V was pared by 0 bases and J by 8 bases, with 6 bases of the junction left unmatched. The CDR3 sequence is CASSIEAGGQGYTF. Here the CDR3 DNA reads TGTGCCAGTAGTATAGAGGCAGGGGGGCAAGGCTACACCTTC. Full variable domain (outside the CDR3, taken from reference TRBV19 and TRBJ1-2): DGGITQSPKYLFRKEGQNVTLSCEQNLNHDAMYWYRQDPGQGLRLIYYSQIVNDFQKGDIAEGYSVSREKKESFPLTVTSAQKNPTAFYLCASSIEAGGQGYTFGSGTRLTVV.

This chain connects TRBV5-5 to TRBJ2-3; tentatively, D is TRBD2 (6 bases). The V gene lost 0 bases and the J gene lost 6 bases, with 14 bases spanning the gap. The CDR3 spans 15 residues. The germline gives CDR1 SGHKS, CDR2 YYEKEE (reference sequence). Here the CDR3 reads CASSLGVAGRDTQYF. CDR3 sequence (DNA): TGTGCCAGCAGCTTGGGGGTCGCGGGGAGGGATACGCAGTATTTT.

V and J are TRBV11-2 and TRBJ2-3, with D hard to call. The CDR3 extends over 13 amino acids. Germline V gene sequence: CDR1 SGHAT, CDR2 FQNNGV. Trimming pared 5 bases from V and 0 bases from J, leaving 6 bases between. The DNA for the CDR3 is TGTGCCAGCAGCCCCCCTAGCACAGATACGCAGTATTTT. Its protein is CASSPPSTDTQYF.

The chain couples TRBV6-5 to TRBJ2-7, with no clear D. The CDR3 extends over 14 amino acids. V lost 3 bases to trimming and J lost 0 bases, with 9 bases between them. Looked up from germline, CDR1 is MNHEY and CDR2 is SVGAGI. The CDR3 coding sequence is TGTGCCAGCAGTTATCGCAGATCCTCCTACGAGCAGTACTTC. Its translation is CASSYRRSSYEQYF.

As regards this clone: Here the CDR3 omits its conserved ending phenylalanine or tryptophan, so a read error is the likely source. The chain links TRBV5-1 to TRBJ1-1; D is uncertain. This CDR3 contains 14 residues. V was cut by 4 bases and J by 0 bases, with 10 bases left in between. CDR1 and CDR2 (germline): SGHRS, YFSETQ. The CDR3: CASSLYDMNTEAFL. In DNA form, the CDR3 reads TGCGCCAGCAGCCTATATGACATGAACACTGAAGCTTTCCTT.

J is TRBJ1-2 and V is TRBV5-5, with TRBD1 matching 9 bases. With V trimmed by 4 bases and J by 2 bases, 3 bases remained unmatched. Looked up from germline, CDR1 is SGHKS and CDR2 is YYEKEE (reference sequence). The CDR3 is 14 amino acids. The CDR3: CASSPQGANYGYTF. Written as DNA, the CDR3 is TGTGCCAGCAGCCCACAGGGGGCGAACTATGGCTACACCTTC. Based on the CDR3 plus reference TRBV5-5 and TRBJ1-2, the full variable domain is DAGVTQSPTHLIKTRGQQVTLRCSPISGHKSVSWYQQVLGQGPQFIFQYYEKEERGRGNFPDRFSARQFPNYSSELNVNALLLGDSALYLCASSPQGANYGYTFGSGTRLTVV.

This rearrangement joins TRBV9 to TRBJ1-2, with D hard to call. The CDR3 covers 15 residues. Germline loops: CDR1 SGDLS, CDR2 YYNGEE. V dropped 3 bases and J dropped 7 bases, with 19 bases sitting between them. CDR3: CASSGQRTPRGGYTF. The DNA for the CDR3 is TGTGCCAGCAGCGGGCAAAGGACCCCTCGGGGTGGCTACACCTTC.